The 11 T cell receptor beta chains in this list originate from one sample, sequenced in a study of cytomegalovirus exposure and HLA in healthy donors. A multiplex PCR was run with 60 Vbeta primers and 13 Jbeta primers. TCRdb's copy holds only in-frame clones and misses some; the assay was immunoSEQ multiplex PCR. The table lists about 200,000 clones, around 77% of them singletons. Sample: PBMCs. These receptor sequences come from a woman aged 30 to 39 in good health and CMV-seronegative.

This clone appeared a single time. The V and J genes are TRBV6-6 and TRBJ1-6; tentative D call: TRBD1 (6 bases). Germline lookup yields CDR1 MNHNY and CDR2 SVGAGI (reference sequence). Trimming shortened V by 7 bases and J by 7 bases, and 14 bases separated the two germline ends. The CDR3 spans 14 residues. The CDR3 reads CASTYGGRNSPLHF. Written as DNA, the CDR3 is TGTGCCAGCACCTACGGGGGGCGGAATTCACCCCTCCACTTT.

This chain links TRBV5-1 with TRBJ2-3, with D hard to call. Trimming removed 0 bases from V and 0 bases from J, with 14 bases in between. CDR1 and CDR2 from the germline V gene are SGHRS and YFSETQ. This CDR3 is built from 17 residues. The CDR3 DNA sequence: TGCGCCAGCAGCTTGGCCTTCAGTTCAGAAAGCACAGATACGCAGTATTTT. This codes for CASSLAFSSESTDTQYF.

The chain couples TRBV5-1 to TRBJ1-1; no firm D call. Germline CDR1 SGHRS, CDR2 YFSETQ. V lost 0 bases to trimming and J lost 1 base, with 13 bases between them. The CDR3 covers 16 residues. The CDR3 nucleotides are TGCGCCAGCAGCTTGGAGGTGGGTCTAGGGAACACTGAAGCTTTCTTT. This encodes CASSLEVGLGNTEAFF.

The J gene is TRBJ1-4, the V gene TRBV5-1; the match to TRBD1 covers 7 bases. J lost 7 bases, V lost 4 bases, and 13 bases had no gene match. Per the germline V gene, CDR1 is SGHRS and CDR2 is YFSETQ. This CDR3 is built from 16 residues. CDR3 region: CASSQDSTGWFEKLFF. In DNA form, the CDR3 reads TGCGCCAGCAGCCAGGATTCGACAGGGTGGTTTGAAAAACTGTTTTTT.

This clone has only a few counts. This chain links TRBV18 with TRBJ2-1, with 15 nucleotides matching TRBD2. The CDR3 is 16 amino acids. From germline, CDR1 is KGHSH and CDR2 LQKENI. The V gene end was trimmed by 8 bases and the J gene end by 7 bases; junction bases not matched to a gene: 9. This chain's CDR3 is CASTIRTSGRGNEQFF. The CDR3 DNA is TGTGCCAGCACGATTAGGACTAGCGGGAGGGGTAATGAGCAGTTCTTC. The variable domain in full, completed from reference TRBV18 and TRBJ2-1, reads NAGVMQNPRHLVRRRGQEARLRCSPMKGHSHVYWYRQLPEEGLKFMVYLQKENIIDESGMPKERFSAEFPKEGPSILRIQQVVRGDSAAYFCASTIRTSGRGNEQFFGPGTRLTVL.

The V and J genes are TRBV5-1 and TRBJ2-3, with TRBD1 as a possible D gene (8 bases). The CDR3 sequence is 17 residues long. V gave up 4 bases and J gave up 0 bases, with 18 bases separating them. Germline loops: CDR1 SGHRS, CDR2 YFSETQ. DNA of the CDR3: TGCGCCAGCAGCGGGCCACAGGGGGGGTTAAGCACAGATACGCAGTATTTT. Its protein product is CASSGPQGGLSTDTQYF.

The rearrangement links TRBV6-4 to TRBJ1-6; 8 bases map to TRBD1. The CDR3 sequence is 15 residues long. Trimming at V came to 6 bases and at J to 14 bases, leaving 15 bases not matched to a gene. The germline V gene has CDR1 MRHNA and CDR2 SNTAGT. The CDR3 protein is CASRPDRGPPRALHF. The CDR3 nucleotides are TGTGCCAGCAGACCTGACAGGGGCCCTCCTAGGGCCCTCCACTTT.

The V call is TRBV18, the J call TRBJ1-1, with D unresolved. The germline V gene has CDR1 KGHSH and CDR2 LQKENI. The CDR3 consists of 14 residues. Trimming removed 6 bases at V and 2 bases at J, with 13 bases between. The CDR3 loop reads CASSHFSSNTEAFF. CDR3 nucleotide sequence: TGTGCCAGCTCGCACTTTTCGAGCAACACTGAAGCTTTCTTT.

V and J are TRBV28 and TRBJ2-1; 14 nucleotides line up with TRBD2. The CDR3 has 17 residues. After removal of 7 bases from V and 6 bases from J, the junction contained 11 bases not matched to a gene. Germline-derived CDR1 and CDR2 are MDHEN and SYDVKM. CDR3 DNA: TGTGCCAGCATCGGACTAGCGGGAGGATACTTTATCAATGAGCAGTTCTTC. Translating gives CASIGLAGGYFINEQFF.

This clone was detected many times. The gene calls are TRBV10-3 and TRBJ2-1; the match to TRBD2 covers 9 bases. The CDR3 runs to 16 residues. With 3 bases clipped from V and 3 bases from J, the junction kept 6 bases outside the gene matches. Germline V lookup: CDR1 ENHRY, CDR2 SYGVKD. DNA of the CDR3: TGTGCCATCAGTGAAGGAGCTAGCGGGGACTACAATGAGCAGTTCTTC. It encodes CAISEGASGDYNEQFF.

The J gene is TRBJ2-7, the V gene TRBV29-1, with 9 bases fitting TRBD1. The germline CDR1 and CDR2 sequences are SQVTM and ANQGSEA. V lost 3 bases and J lost 6; bases outside the gene matches: 9. The CDR3 sequence is 14 residues long. For the CDR3, the DNA is TGCAGCGTTGAGCCGGGACAGGGTAGGGGCGAGCAGTACTTC. The encoded protein is CSVEPGQGRGEQYF.